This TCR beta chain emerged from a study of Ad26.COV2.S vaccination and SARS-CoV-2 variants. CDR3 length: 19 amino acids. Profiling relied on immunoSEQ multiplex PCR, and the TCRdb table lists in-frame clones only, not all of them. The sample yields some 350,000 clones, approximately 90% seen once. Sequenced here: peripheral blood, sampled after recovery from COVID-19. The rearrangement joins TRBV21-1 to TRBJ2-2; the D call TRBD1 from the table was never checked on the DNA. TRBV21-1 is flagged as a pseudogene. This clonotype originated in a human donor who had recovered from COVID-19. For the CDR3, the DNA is TGTGCCAGCAGCATCCCTGGGGACAAGCAAAGACAGAACACCGGGGAGCTGTTTTTT. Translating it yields CASSIPGDKQRQNTGELFF.